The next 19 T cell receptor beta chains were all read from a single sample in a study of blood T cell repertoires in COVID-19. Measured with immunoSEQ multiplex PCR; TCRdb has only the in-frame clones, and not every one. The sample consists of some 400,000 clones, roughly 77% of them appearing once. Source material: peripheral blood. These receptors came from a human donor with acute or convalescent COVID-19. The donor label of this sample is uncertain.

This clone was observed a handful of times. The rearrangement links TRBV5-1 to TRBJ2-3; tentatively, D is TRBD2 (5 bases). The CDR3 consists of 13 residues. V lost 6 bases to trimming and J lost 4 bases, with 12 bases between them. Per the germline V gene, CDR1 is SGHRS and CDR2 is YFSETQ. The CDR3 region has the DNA TGCGCCAGCACTAGGGAGTCGTCAGATACGCAGTATTTT. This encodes CASTRESSDTQYF.

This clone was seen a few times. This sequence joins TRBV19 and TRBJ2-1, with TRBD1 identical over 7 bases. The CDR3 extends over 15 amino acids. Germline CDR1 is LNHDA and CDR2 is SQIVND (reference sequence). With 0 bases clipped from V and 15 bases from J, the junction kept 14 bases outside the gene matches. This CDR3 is CASSIDLREGGQSFF. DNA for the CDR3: TGTGCCAGTAGTATAGATCTGAGGGAAGGGGGACAGTCGTTCTTC.

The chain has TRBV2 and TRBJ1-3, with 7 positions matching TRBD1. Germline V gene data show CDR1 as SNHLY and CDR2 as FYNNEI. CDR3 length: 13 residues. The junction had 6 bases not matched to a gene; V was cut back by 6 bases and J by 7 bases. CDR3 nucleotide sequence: TGTGCCAGCAGCGCGGACAGGCGGAACACCATATATTTT. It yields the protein CASSADRRNTIYF.

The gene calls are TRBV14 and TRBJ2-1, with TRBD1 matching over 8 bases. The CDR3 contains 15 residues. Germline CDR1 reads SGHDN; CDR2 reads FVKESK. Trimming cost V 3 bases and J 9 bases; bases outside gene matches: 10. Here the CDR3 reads CASSHWVTGGGEQFF. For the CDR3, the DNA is TGTGCCAGCAGCCACTGGGTAACAGGGGGTGGTGAGCAGTTCTTC.

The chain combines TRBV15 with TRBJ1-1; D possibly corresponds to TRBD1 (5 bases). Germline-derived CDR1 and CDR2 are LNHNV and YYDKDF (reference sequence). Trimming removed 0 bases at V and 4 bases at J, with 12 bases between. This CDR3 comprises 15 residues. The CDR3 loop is CATSRDPSGGTEAFF. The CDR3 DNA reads TGTGCCACCAGCAGAGATCCATCGGGGGGCACTGAAGCTTTCTTT.

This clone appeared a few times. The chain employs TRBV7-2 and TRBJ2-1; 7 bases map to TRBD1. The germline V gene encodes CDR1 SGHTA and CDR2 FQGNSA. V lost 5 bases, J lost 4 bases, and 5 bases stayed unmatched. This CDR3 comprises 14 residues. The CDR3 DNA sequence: TGTGCCAGCAGCCGGGACAGTAATTACAATGAGCAGTTCTTC. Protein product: CASSRDSNYNEQFF.

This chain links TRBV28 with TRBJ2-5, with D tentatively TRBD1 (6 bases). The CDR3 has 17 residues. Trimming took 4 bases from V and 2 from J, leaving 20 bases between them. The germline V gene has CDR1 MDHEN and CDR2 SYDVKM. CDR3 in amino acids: CASSSASGHKIQETQYF. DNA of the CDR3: TGTGCCAGCAGTTCCGCATCGGGACATAAGATTCAAGAGACCCAGTACTTC. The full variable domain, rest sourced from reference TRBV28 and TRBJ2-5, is DVKVTQSSRYLVKRTGEKVFLECVQDMDHENMFWYRQDPGLGLRLIYFSYDVKMKEKGDIPEGYSVSREKKERFSLILESASTNQTSMYLCASSSASGHKIQETQYFGPGTRLLVL.

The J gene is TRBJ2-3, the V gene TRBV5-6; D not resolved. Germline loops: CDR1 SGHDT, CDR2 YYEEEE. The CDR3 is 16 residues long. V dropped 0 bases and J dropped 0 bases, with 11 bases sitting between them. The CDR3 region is CASSLGSGLSTDTQYF. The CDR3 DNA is TGTGCCAGCAGCTTGGGGTCGGGTCTTAGCACAGATACGCAGTATTTT.

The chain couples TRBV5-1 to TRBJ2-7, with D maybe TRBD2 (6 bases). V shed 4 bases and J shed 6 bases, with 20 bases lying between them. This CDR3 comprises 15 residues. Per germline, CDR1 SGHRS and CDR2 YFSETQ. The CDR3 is CASSLEGPPEGEQYF. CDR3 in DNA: TGCGCCAGCAGCCTGGAGGGACCTCCGGAGGGCGAGCAGTACTTC.

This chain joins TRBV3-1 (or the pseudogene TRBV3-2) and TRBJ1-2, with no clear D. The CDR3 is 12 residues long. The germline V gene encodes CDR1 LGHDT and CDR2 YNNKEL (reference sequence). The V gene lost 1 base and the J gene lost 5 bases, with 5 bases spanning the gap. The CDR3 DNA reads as TGTGCCAGCAGCCAAGCCCCTTATGGCTACACCTTC. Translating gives CASSQAPYGYTF.

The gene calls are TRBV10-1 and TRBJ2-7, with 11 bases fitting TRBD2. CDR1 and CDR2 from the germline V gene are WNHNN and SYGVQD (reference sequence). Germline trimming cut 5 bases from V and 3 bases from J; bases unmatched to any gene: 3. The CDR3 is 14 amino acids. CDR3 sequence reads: CASSPGTSGYEQYF. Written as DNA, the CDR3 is TGCGCCAGCAGTCCCGGGACTAGCGGCTACGAGCAGTACTTC.

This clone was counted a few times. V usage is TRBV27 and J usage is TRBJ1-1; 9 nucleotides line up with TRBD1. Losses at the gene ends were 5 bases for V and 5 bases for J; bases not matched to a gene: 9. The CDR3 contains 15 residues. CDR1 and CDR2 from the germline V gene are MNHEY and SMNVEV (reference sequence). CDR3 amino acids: CASSTAGTGKTEAFF. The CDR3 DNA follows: TGTGCCAGCAGTACGGCCGGGACAGGGAAGACTGAAGCTTTCTTT.

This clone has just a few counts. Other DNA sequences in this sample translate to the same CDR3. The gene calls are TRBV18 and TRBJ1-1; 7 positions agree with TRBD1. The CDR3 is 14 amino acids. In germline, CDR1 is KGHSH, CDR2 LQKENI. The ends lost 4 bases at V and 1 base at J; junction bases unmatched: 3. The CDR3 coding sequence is TGTGCCAGCTCACAGGACAGGAAGAACACTGAAGCTTTCTTT. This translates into CASSQDRKNTEAFF.

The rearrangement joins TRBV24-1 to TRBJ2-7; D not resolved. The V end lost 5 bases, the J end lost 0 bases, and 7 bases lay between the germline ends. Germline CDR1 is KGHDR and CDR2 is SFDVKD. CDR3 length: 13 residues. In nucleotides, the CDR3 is TGTGCCACCAGTGGAACAGTCTCCTACGAGCAGTACTTC. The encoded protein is CATSGTVSYEQYF.

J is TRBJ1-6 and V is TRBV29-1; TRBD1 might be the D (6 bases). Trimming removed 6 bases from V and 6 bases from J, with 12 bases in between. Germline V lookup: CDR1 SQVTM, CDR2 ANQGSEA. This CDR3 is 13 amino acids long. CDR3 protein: CSVRDRLNSPLHF. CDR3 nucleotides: TGCAGCGTCCGAGACAGGCTTAATTCACCCCTCCACTTT. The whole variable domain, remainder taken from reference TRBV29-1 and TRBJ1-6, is SAVISQKPSRDICQRGTSLTIQCQVDSQVTMMFWYRQQPGQSLTLIATANQGSEATYESGFVIDKFPISRPNLTFSTLTVSNMSPEDSSIYLCSVRDRLNSPLHFGNGTRLTVT.

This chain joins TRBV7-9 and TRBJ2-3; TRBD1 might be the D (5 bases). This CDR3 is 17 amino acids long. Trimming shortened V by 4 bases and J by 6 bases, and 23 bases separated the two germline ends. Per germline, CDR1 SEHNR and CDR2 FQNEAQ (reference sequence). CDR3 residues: CASSSQNGRAVKDTQYF. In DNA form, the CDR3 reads TGTGCCAGCAGCTCCCAAAATGGCAGGGCAGTTAAGGATACGCAGTATTTT.

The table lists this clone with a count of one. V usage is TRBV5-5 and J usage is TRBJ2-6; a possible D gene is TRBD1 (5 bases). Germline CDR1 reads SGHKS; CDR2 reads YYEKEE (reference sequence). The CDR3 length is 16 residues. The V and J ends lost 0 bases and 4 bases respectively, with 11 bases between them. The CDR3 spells CASSLVVGAGANVLTF. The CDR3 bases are TGTGCCAGCAGCTTGGTCGTAGGGGCAGGGGCCAACGTCCTGACTTTC.

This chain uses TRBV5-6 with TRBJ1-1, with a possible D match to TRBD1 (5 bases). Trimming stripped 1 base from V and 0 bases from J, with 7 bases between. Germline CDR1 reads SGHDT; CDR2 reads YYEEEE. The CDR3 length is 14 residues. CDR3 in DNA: TGTGCCAGCAGCTTGAGGGGAATGAACACTGAAGCTTTCTTT. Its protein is CASSLRGMNTEAFF.

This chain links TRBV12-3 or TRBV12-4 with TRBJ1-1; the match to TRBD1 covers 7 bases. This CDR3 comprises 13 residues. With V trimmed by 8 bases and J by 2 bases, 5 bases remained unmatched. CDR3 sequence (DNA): TGTGCCAGCCACGCAGGGGGAAACACTGAAGCTTTCTTT. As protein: CASHAGGNTEAFF.